This entry lists 17 T cell receptor beta chains sequenced from one sample in a study of shared clonotypes between healthy human individuals. Sequenced by immunoSEQ multiplex PCR; TCRdb stores in-frame clones only, minus some. The repertoire holds about 1 million clones, with around 76% as singletons. The sample comprised memory CD4+ T cells sorted from blood. The subset: CD45RA-negative fraction. Receptors were obtained from a man aged 18 to 35 in good health.

This chain uses TRBV7-9 with TRBJ2-7; D is possibly TRBD1 (5 bases). The CDR3 extends over 12 amino acids. Germline lookup yields CDR1 SEHNR and CDR2 FQNEAQ (reference sequence). Trimming left V 2 bases short and J 7 bases short, with 9 bases between. CDR3 bases: TGTGCCAGCAGCTTACAGGGTGGAGAGCAGTACTTC. Translated, it gives CASSLQGGEQYF. The whole variable domain, remainder taken from reference TRBV7-9 and TRBJ2-7, is DTGVSQNPRHKITKRGQNVTFRCDPISEHNRLYWYRQTLGQGPEFLTYFQNEAQLEKSRLLSDRFSAERPKGSFSTLEIQRTEQGDSAMYLCASSLQGGEQYFGPGTRLTVT.

A single count supports this clone. V usage is TRBV29-1 and J usage is TRBJ2-1; 10 bases are shared with TRBD2. The CDR3 sequence is 15 residues long. V lost 7 bases to trimming and J lost 6 bases; unmatched junction nucleotides: 12. Germline CDR1 reads SQVTM; CDR2 reads ANQGSEA. This chain's CDR3 is CSAIQLAGPSNEQFF. Written as DNA, the CDR3 is TGCAGCGCGATTCAACTAGCGGGACCAAGCAATGAGCAGTTCTTC.

CDR3 nucleotides: TGTGCCAGCAGCGGACGTACCGGGACAGATACTGAAAAACTGTTTTTT. Translation gives CASSGRTGTDTEKLFF. This rearrangement joins TRBV7-2 to TRBJ1-4, with 7 bases that match TRBD1. Germline loops: CDR1 SGHTA, CDR2 FQGNSA. Losses at the gene ends were 5 bases for V and 7 bases for J; bases not matched to a gene: 13. The CDR3 runs 16 residues.

The chain combines TRBV11-2 with TRBJ2-5; 9 bases fit TRBD2. The end of the DNA fits TRBJ2-7 better, so the J call may be wrong. The CDR3 runs to 15 residues. CDR1 and CDR2 from the germline V gene are SGHAT and FQNNGV. The CDR3 here is CASSTDGTSMDEQYF. CDR3 coding DNA: TGTGCCAGCAGCACGGACGGGACTAGCATGGACGAGCAGTACTTC.

This clone was observed at least ten times. V gene TRBV4-3 combines with J gene TRBJ1-1; 8 nucleotides agree with TRBD1. This CDR3 region has 16 residues. The V gene's germline CDR1 is LGHNA and CDR2 YSLEER. Trimming took 4 bases from V and 3 from J; bases not matched to a gene: 10. CDR3 sequence reads: CASSPRQGMGDTEAFF. Here the CDR3 DNA reads TGCGCCAGCAGCCCCCGACAGGGGATGGGTGACACTGAAGCTTTCTTT.

In its sample, this clone was seen a few times. The chain links TRBV7-2 to TRBJ2-1, with 9 bases identical to TRBD2. Germline V lookup: CDR1 SGHTA, CDR2 FQGNSA. The CDR3 contains 15 residues. The V and J ends lost 3 bases and 6 bases, in that order; junction bases with no gene match: 6. The CDR3 here is CASSFSGGPLNEQFF. The CDR3 DNA reads TGTGCCAGCAGCTTTAGCGGGGGCCCCCTCAATGAGCAGTTCTTC.

This chain links TRBV5-3 with TRBJ1-5; D is uncertain. Being an ORF, TRBV5-3 has a function that is uncertain. CDR3 length: 15 amino acids. V shed 3 bases and J shed 0 bases, with 10 bases lying between them. The CDR3 loop is CARSSGRGSNQPQHF. For the CDR3, the DNA is TGTGCCAGAAGCTCTGGACGGGGTAGCAATCAGCCCCAGCATTTT.

This clone was observed a handful of times. V and J are TRBV5-1 and TRBJ1-5; maybe TRBD1 (5 bases). CDR1 and CDR2 from the germline V gene are SGHRS and YFSETQ. Trimming removed 0 bases from V and 1 base from J, with 11 bases in between. This CDR3 has 16 amino acids. The CDR3: CASSLGGRGSNQPQHF. The CDR3 DNA is TGCGCCAGCAGCTTGGGGGGCCGAGGGAGCAATCAGCCCCAGCATTTT.

This clone appeared once. The chain couples TRBV7-8 to TRBJ2-3, with D perhaps TRBD1 or TRBD2 (5 bases each). Trimming cost V 3 bases and J 6 bases, with 22 bases left between them. The CDR3 is 17 residues long. Per germline, CDR1 SGHVS and CDR2 FQNEAQ. The CDR3: CASSLGVKAAESDTQYF. CDR3 nucleotide sequence: TGTGCCAGCAGCTTGGGGGTCAAGGCTGCCGAGTCCGATACGCAGTATTTT.

The V and J genes are TRBV19 and TRBJ2-1, with TRBD2 matching over 12 bases. With V trimmed by 3 bases and J by 7 bases, 7 bases remained unmatched. CDR1 and CDR2 from the germline V gene are LNHDA and SQIVND (reference sequence). This CDR3 region has 16 residues. In nucleotides, the CDR3 is TGTGCCAGTAGTATTCCTTCTAGCGGGGGGGGAAATGAGCAGTTCTTC. This translates into CASSIPSSGGGNEQFF.

The rearrangement uses TRBV9 and TRBJ1-2, with 7 bases that match TRBD1. This CDR3 contains 14 residues. CDR1 is SGDLS, CDR2 YYNGEE, per germline. V dropped 3 bases and J dropped 2; count of bases not matched to a gene: 4. The CDR3 nucleotides read TGTGCCAGCAGCGCCTCGGACAGGAACTATGGCTACACCTTC. Translated, it gives CASSASDRNYGYTF.

The chain employs TRBV4-3 and TRBJ2-1; 7 bases are shared with TRBD2. The CDR3 totals 14 residues. The germline V gene has CDR1 LGHNA and CDR2 YSLEER. The junction had 3 bases not matched to a gene; V was cut back by 0 bases and J by 7 bases. CDR3 region: CASSQEDSGNEQFF. The CDR3 DNA sequence: TGCGCCAGCAGCCAAGAGGATAGCGGGAATGAGCAGTTCTTC.

The chain joins TRBV7-2 to TRBJ2-7; 12 bases fit TRBD1. The V gene's germline CDR1 is SGHTA and CDR2 FQGNSA. This CDR3 is built from 14 residues. Losses at the gene ends were 5 bases for V and 6 bases for J; bases not matched to a gene: 5. The CDR3 bases are TGTGCCAGCAGCCCCGGGACAGGGGGCCTCGAGCAGTACTTC. Amino acids: CASSPGTGGLEQYF.

The V and J genes are TRBV7-2 and TRBJ2-7; perhaps TRBD2 as D (6 bases). The CDR3 loop spans 13 amino acids. Germline lookup yields CDR1 SGHTA and CDR2 FQGNSA. V lost 4 bases to trimming and J lost 3 bases, with 10 bases between them. This CDR3 is CASSSGLLYEQYF. CDR3 nucleotides: TGTGCCAGCAGCTCGGGACTTCTCTACGAGCAGTACTTC.

This clone was counted once. The J gene is TRBJ1-1, the V gene TRBV10-3; D gene ambiguous. Trimming took off 0 bases at V and 1 base at J, with 6 bases between the two ends. Germline CDR1 and CDR2: ENHRY and SYGVKD. This CDR3 contains 14 residues. The CDR3, as DNA: TGTGCCATCAGTGAGTCGATTGGGAACACTGAAGCTTTCTTT. Residues: CAISESIGNTEAFF.

Ten or more counts support this clone. V gene TRBV11-3 combines with J gene TRBJ2-1; the match to TRBD2 covers 13 bases. From germline, CDR1 is SGHNT and CDR2 YENEEA. The CDR3 contains 16 residues. J lost 7 bases, V lost 4 bases, and 7 bases had no gene match. CDR3 nucleotide sequence: TGTGCCAGCAGCTCTACTACTAGCGGGAGGGAGAATGAGCAGTTCTTC. Protein: CASSSTTSGRENEQFF. Filled out from reference TRBV11-3 and TRBJ2-1, the complete variable domain reads EAGVVQSPRYKIIEKKQPVAFWCNPISGHNTLYWYLQNLGQGPELLIRYENEEAVDDSQLPKDRFSAERLKGVDSTLKIQPAELGDSAVYLCASSSTTSGRENEQFFGPGTRLTVL.

This sequence joins TRBV4-3 and TRBJ1-6; D not resolved. V lost 0 bases, J lost 6 bases, and 6 bases lay in between. CDR1 and CDR2 from the germline V gene are LGHNA and YSLEER. The CDR3 extends over 14 amino acids. CDR3 sequence: CASSQEWGNSPLHF. For the CDR3, the DNA is TGCGCCAGCAGCCAAGAGTGGGGTAATTCACCCCTCCACTTT.